The clone carrying this TCR beta chain was seen only once. Its antigen remains unidentified. Germline V gene sequence: CDR1 MNHEY, CDR2 SVGEGT. The CDR3 is made up of 12 amino acids. With 2 bases removed from V and 6 bases from J, the gap between germline ends came to 7 bases. TCRdb ran MiXCR on the RT-PCR reads and lists one entry per CDR3 protein. Of about 480,000 distinct CDR3 sequences detected, under 15% appear once; the ten largest clones hold around 12%. This specimen belongs to a study of response to subunit inactivated influenza vaccine. General study findings and limits: It was the authors' suggestion that each seasonal influenza vaccination recruits few new T cells.

The chain uses TRBV6-2 or TRBV6-3 and TRBJ2-5; D not resolved. This sequence originates from a man aged 50 or older who received an inactivated influenza vaccine. Material: PBMCs from blood, obtained 45 days after vaccination. CDR3 residues: CASSYLAKTQYF. In DNA, the CDR3 is TGTGCCAGCAGTTACCTGGCAAAGACCCAGTACTTC.